This T cell receptor (beta chain) comes out of a study of monozygotic twins with inflammatory bowel disease. The germline V gene has CDR1 DFQATT and CDR2 SNEGSKA (reference sequence). The CDR3 length is 12 residues. Both TCRalpha and TCRbeta cDNA were subjected to two nested PCRs lasting around 15 and 10 cycles. TCRdb reprocessed the 5' RACE reads, keeping one entry per CDR3 protein, no DNA. The sample table includes approximately 400,000 distinct CDR3 sequences. Whole blood supplied total RNA, and T cells were not sorted. Source material: blood. The clonotype was recovered from a human donor with ulcerative colitis or Crohn's disease, or a healthy co-twin of an affected twin (not recorded which). V and J are TRBV20-1 and TRBJ1-2. The chain's CDR3 is CSARAGSRGYTF.